This record covers a single T cell receptor beta chain. The antigen is unknown. This sample is part of a study of cytomegalovirus exposure and HLA in healthy donors. Whole-study results and caveats: Highly shared variants forming one cluster were likely a sequencing artifact. When analyzed later, a missense DCLRE1C variant was found to be linked to TCR beta V- and J-gene trimming. Most TCR sequences were uncommon, yet certain public TCRs appeared in many donors.

Primers: 60 Vbeta forward and 13 Jbeta reverse. Authors' analysis steps: As a later analysis found, there were 82 million or so unique TCR beta chains, of which roughly 11 million were shared. TCRdb's table, derived via immunoSEQ multiplex PCR, lists solely in-frame clones and lacks some. Clonal size and the V and J genes are those of that table, whereas D and trimming came from the DNA. The sample has about 110,000 clones, 86% seen once. Sequenced sample: PBMCs. The sequence was obtained from a man in his forties in good health and CMV-seronegative.

CDR3 in DNA: TGTGCCACCAGCAGAGTTTCAGGGAATTTGGGCACTGAAGCTTTCTTT. As protein: CATSRVSGNLGTEAFF. V is TRBV15 and J is TRBJ1-1; TRBD1 might be the D (5 bases). Germline V lookup: CDR1 LNHNV, CDR2 YYDKDF (reference sequence). The CDR3 loop spans 16 amino acids. V was pared by 1 base and J by 4 bases, with 16 bases between.